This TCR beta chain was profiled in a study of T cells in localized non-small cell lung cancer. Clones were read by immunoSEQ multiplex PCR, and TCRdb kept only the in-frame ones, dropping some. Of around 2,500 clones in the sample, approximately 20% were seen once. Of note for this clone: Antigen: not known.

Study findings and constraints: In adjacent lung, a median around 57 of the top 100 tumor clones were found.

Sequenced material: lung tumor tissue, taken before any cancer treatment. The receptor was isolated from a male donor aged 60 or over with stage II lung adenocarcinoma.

The CDR3, as DNA: TGTGCCACCAGTAAGTGGGACACTGTCGAAAAACTGTTTTTT. It encodes CATSKWDTVEKLFF. This chain joins TRBV15 and TRBJ1-4, with a weak D call TRBD1 (6 bases). In germline, CDR1 is LNHNV, CDR2 YYDKDF (reference sequence). CDR3 length equals 14 residues. The germline V and J ends were trimmed by 6 bases and 8 bases, with 16 bases remaining between them.